Listed below are T cell receptor beta chains from one sample, sequenced in a study of cytomegalovirus exposure and HLA in healthy donors. Only in-frame clones appear in the TCRdb table, and some are missing; sequencing was by immunoSEQ multiplex PCR. The sample lists about 89,000 clones, around four fifths occurring once. The sequencing sample was made of PBMCs. These receptors originate from a man aged 30 to 39 in good health and CMV-seronegative. CDR3s include the opening cysteine and the closing phenylalanine or tryptophan. A D gene is named only where the DNA matches it firmly. A row's size may be missing; if present it is once, few, many or a size class.

d_gene	j_gene	v_gene	abundance	CDR3aa	CDR3nt
NA	TRBJ1-5	TRBV6-5	many	CASSYDRNQPQHF	TGTGCCAGCAGTTATGACAGAAATCAGCCCCAGCATTTT
TRBD2	TRBJ2-1	TRBV7-8	many	CASSLIGGAVQFF	TGTGCCAGCAGCTTAATCGGGGGGGCAGTGCAGTTCTTC
TRBD1	TRBJ1-1	TRBV6-5	few	CASRDGGTVAFF	TGTGCCAGCAGAGACGGTGGGACAGTAGCTTTCTTT
TRBD1	TRBJ2-7	TRBV28	NA	CASSLEGQSYEQYF	TGTGCCAGCAGTTTAGAGGGACAGAGCTACGAGCAGTACTTC
NA	TRBJ1-6	TRBV4-2	NA	CASSPIPGIDGSSYNSPLHF	TGTGCCAGCAGCCCCATACCGGGGATAGACGGTAGCTCCTATAATTCACCCCTCCACTTT
NA	TRBJ1-2	TRBV30	NA	CAWSEQPSGYTF	TGTGCCTGGAGTGAACAACCCTCCGGCTACACCTTC
NA	TRBJ1-1	TRBV6-5	NA	CASSPDSPPLF	TGTGCCAGCAGCCCCGACAGCCCTCCCCTCTTT
NA	TRBJ1-6	TRBV2	few	CASSRGGSSYNSPLHF	TGTGCCAGCAGTCGGGGCGGGAGCTCCTATAATTCACCCCTCCACTTT
NA	TRBJ1-2	TRBV27	NA	CASSSRGGGSYGYTF	TGTGCCAGCAGCTCTCGGGGGGGAGGGAGCTATGGCTACACCTTC
NA	TRBJ2-7	TRBV7-8	NA	CASSLGQESSYEQYF	TGTGCCAGCAGCTTAGGACAGGAGTCTTCCTACGAGCAGTACTTC
TRBD1	TRBJ1-5	TRBV19	NA	CASSSAGGRSVNQPQHF	TGTGCCAGTAGTTCGGCAGGGGGTCGATCCGTGAATCAGCCCCAGCATTTT
TRBD2	TRBJ2-7	TRBV19	NA	CASRTQYSGGAYEQYF	TGTGCCAGTAGAACGCAATATAGCGGGGGGGCCTACGAGCAGTACTTC
TRBD1	TRBJ2-2	TRBV7-3	NA	CASSPGTDTGELFF	TGTGCCAGCAGCCCCGGGACAGACACCGGGGAGCTGTTTTTT
NA	TRBJ2-1	TRBV5-1	NA	CASSSGTLNNEQFF	TGCGCCAGCAGCTCGGGGACTTTGAACAATGAGCAGTTCTTC
TRBD2	TRBJ2-3	TRBV29-1	NA	CSVEKAGGGTQYF	TGCAGCGTTGAAAAAGCGGGGGGTGGTACGCAGTATTTT
NA	TRBJ2-7	TRBV9	NA	CASSVRGTAYEQYF	TGTGCCAGCAGCGTCCGGGGGACAGCCTACGAGCAGTACTTC
NA	TRBJ2-7	TRBV29-1	NA	CSVETASYEQYF	TGCAGCGTTGAGACAGCTTCCTACGAGCAGTACTTC
TRBD1	TRBJ1-4	TRBV28	NA	CASSYWTSGTDSNEKLFF	TGTGCCAGCAGTTATTGGACATCCGGGACAGATTCTAATGAAAAACTGTTTTTT
TRBD1	TRBJ1-1	TRBV2	NA	CASSDGTAVGTEAFF	TGTGCCAGCAGCGATGGGACAGCTGTAGGGACTGAAGCTTTCTTT
TRBD2	TRBJ2-7	TRBV11-3	few	CASSLDGTSGVYEQYF	TGTGCCAGCAGCTTAGACGGGACTAGCGGGGTCTACGAGCAGTACTTC